These 7 T cell receptor beta chains came from one sample sequenced in a study of identical twins. TCRdb called the 5' RACE reads again in MiXCR, with one record for every CDR3 protein. The sample contains a few hundred thousand distinct CDR3 sequences, around 20% of which appear only once. The specimen sequenced was naive T cells sorted from blood. The receptor source for this set is a man aged 45-60 years in good health.

The chain recombines TRBV28 with TRBJ2-1, with 11 bases that match TRBD1. Germline V gene data show CDR1 as MDHEN and CDR2 as SYDVKM. This CDR3 has 17 residues. Trimming at V came to 5 bases and at J to 1 base, leaving 7 bases not matched to a gene. The CDR3 coding sequence is TGTGCCAGCAGTCCGGGGACAGGGGGTCCGTCCTACAATGAGCAGTTCTTC. Translation: CASSPGTGGPSYNEQFF.

This chain joins TRBV10-3 and TRBJ2-7, with D possibly being TRBD1 or TRBD2 (6 bases each). CDR1 is ENHRY and CDR2 is SYGVKD in the germline V gene. The CDR3 covers 12 residues. V lost 8 bases, J lost 4 bases, and 12 bases lay in between. In DNA form, the CDR3 reads TGTGCCATCGGAGGGGACATTTACGAGCAGTACTTC. Encoded protein: CAIGGDIYEQYF.

DNA for the CDR3: TGCAGTGCTAGAGATCTCGGAGAGACCCAGTACTTC. Protein sequence: CSARDLGETQYF. This sequence joins TRBV20-1 and TRBJ2-5; the D is unclear. The CDR3 spans 12 residues. Germline loops: CDR1 DFQATT, CDR2 SNEGSKA (reference sequence). V gave up 0 bases and J gave up 4 bases, with 6 bases separating them.

This sequence joins TRBV4-2 and TRBJ1-3, with D uncertain. This CDR3 contains 14 residues. Trimming cost V 0 bases and J 3 bases, with 6 bases left between them. Looked up from germline, CDR1 is LGHNA and CDR2 is YNFKEQ. The CDR3 region is CASSQDSGGNTIYF. The CDR3 region has the DNA TGTGCCAGCAGCCAAGATTCGGGTGGAAACACCATATATTTT.

In this sample, this clonotype turned up many times. The CDR3 here is CASSQDGTGTYEQYF. For the CDR3, the DNA is TGCGCCAGCAGCCAAGACGGGACAGGAACCTACGAGCAGTACTTC. V and J are TRBV4-3 and TRBJ2-7, with TRBD1 matching 8 bases. There are 15 residues in the CDR3. V lost 0 bases, J lost 2 bases, and 3 bases stayed unmatched. Germline V lookup: CDR1 LGHNA, CDR2 YSLEER.

V usage is TRBV20-1 and J usage is TRBJ2-1; TRBD2 aligns across 10 bases. The CDR3 length is 13 residues. V trimming: 5 bases; J trimming: 10 bases; junction bases outside the gene matches: 8. CDR1 and CDR2 (germline): DFQATT, SNEGSKA (reference sequence). CDR3 residues: CSAELPGLAEQFF. The CDR3 coding sequence is TGCAGTGCTGAACTACCGGGACTAGCGGAGCAGTTCTTC.

This clonotype was observed a few times. V usage is TRBV4-1 and J usage is TRBJ1-1; possibly TRBD1 for D (5 bases). This CDR3 region has 17 residues. Trimming removed 0 bases at V and 4 bases at J, with 18 bases between. Looked up from germline, CDR1 is MGHRA and CDR2 is YSYEKL. The CDR3 is CASSQDLEGRPITEAFF. CDR3 coding DNA: TGCGCCAGCAGCCAAGATCTCGAGGGACGGCCGATCACTGAAGCTTTCTTT.